The next 14 T cell receptor beta chains were all read from a single sample in a study of radiotherapy plus CTLA-4 blockade in lung cancer. Profiling relied on immunoSEQ multiplex PCR, and the TCRdb table lists in-frame clones only, not all of them. Counted here are 55,000 to 80,000 clones, approximately 80% occurring once; the ten biggest clones make up around 4.8%. The sample consisted of peripheral blood, taken from a patient treated with radiotherapy plus ipilimumab. The receptors were sampled from a human donor with non-small cell lung cancer who had a complete response to radiotherapy plus ipilimumab.

The V call is TRBV27, the J call TRBJ1-1; D ambiguous. The CDR3 sequence is 14 residues long. The V and J ends lost 3 bases and 3 bases respectively, with 11 bases between them. Per germline, CDR1 MNHEY and CDR2 SMNVEV (reference sequence). The CDR3, as DNA: TGTGCCAGCAGTTTCTGGCAGAGGGACACTGAAGCTTTCTTT. Its translation is CASSFWQRDTEAFF.

The chain employs TRBV9 and TRBJ1-2; perhaps TRBD1 as D (6 bases). CDR3 length: 16 residues. Germline V gene lookup returns CDR1 SGDLS and CDR2 YYNGEE. V was trimmed by 0 bases and J by 4 bases, leaving 16 bases between them. The CDR3 sequence is CASSVGGGTGSYGYTF. In DNA, the CDR3 is TGTGCCAGCAGCGTAGGAGGGGGTACTGGTTCCTATGGCTACACCTTC.

A single count supports this clone. V and J are TRBV4-1 and TRBJ1-2, with D uncertain. CDR1 MGHRA and CDR2 YSYEKL come from the germline V gene. V lost 5 bases, J lost 6 bases, and 10 bases lay in between. This CDR3 contains 12 residues. The CDR3 region has the DNA TGCGCCAGCAGCAACCGATATAATGGCTACACCTTC. Translation: CASSNRYNGYTF.

Only a few counts were recorded for this clone. At one end, the junction sequence differs from germline, possibly due to a read error. The gene calls are TRBV18 and TRBJ1-4; 8 bases align to TRBD1. This CDR3 has 16 amino acids. Germline V gene lookup returns CDR1 KGHSH and CDR2 LQKENI. The CDR3 DNA reads TGTGCCAGCTCACCACTAGGACAGGGTGGTGATGAAGAACTGTTTTTT. This codes for CASSPLGQGGDEELFF.

This clone was counted between two and nine times. V and J are TRBV6-1 and TRBJ2-2; TRBD2 aligns across 7 bases. Trimming took 3 bases from V and 5 from J; bases not matched to a gene: 3. Germline V gene data show CDR1 as MNHNS and CDR2 as SASEGT. The CDR3 length is 14 residues. The CDR3 DNA reads TGTGCCAGCAGTGAGATAGCGGGTACCGGGGAGCTGTTTTTT. This gives the protein CASSEIAGTGELFF.

V and J are TRBV30 and TRBJ1-2; D is undetermined. The ends were cut back, 0 bases at V and 4 bases at J, with 15 bases in the middle. The CDR3 is 15 amino acids. In germline, CDR1 is GTSNPN, CDR2 SVGIG (reference sequence). This CDR3 reads CAWSVPGRNLYGYTF. CDR3 sequence (DNA): TGTGCCTGGAGTGTACCCGGCAGAAACCTCTATGGCTACACCTTC.

The chain links TRBV18 to TRBJ1-5, with D perhaps matching TRBD1 (5 bases). The V end lost 6 bases, the J end lost 2 bases, and 8 bases lay between the germline ends. Germline assignment: CDR1 KGHSH and CDR2 LQKENI. The CDR3 runs 13 residues. The CDR3 protein is CASSGGGNQPQHF. For the CDR3, the DNA is TGTGCCAGCTCCGGGGGGGGCAATCAGCCCCAGCATTTT. The full variable domain, with the rest looked up from reference TRBV18 and TRBJ1-5, is NAGVMQNPRHLVRRRGQEARLRCSPMKGHSHVYWYRQLPEEGLKFMVYLQKENIIDESGMPKERFSAEFPKEGPSILRIQQVVRGDSAAYFCASSGGGNQPQHFGDGTRLSIL.

The chain is built from TRBV5-4 and TRBJ2-6, with D unresolved. V was shortened by 4 bases and J by 1 base, with 15 bases between the two germline ends. The germline V gene encodes CDR1 SGHNT and CDR2 YYREEE (reference sequence). The CDR3 is 17 amino acids. The DNA for the CDR3 is TGTGCCAGCAGCACCGTATACCTAGAGTCTGGGGCCAACGTCCTGACTTTC. Its translation is CASSTVYLESGANVLTF.

The gene calls are TRBV6-5 and TRBJ1-3; weak D call: TRBD1 (6 bases). This CDR3 is 15 amino acids long. Trimming removed 0 bases from V and 5 bases from J, with 11 bases in between. Germline CDR1 reads MNHEY; CDR2 reads SVGAGI. The DNA for the CDR3 is TGTGCCAGCAGTTACTCGCGGGGGGCTCGAAACACCATATATTTT. This encodes CASSYSRGARNTIYF.

This clone was observed once. The chain couples TRBV7-2 to TRBJ2-5; the D gene is possibly TRBD2 (6 bases). The CDR3 is 14 residues long. The V and J ends lost 1 base and 4 bases respectively, with 10 bases between them. CDR1 and CDR2 (germline): SGHTA, FQGNSA. The CDR3 DNA follows: TGTGCCAGCAGCTTAGGGCGGAGGGCAGAGACCCAGTACTTC. Amino acids: CASSLGRRAETQYF.

The chain combines TRBV4-1 with TRBJ1-4, with D hard to call. V was pared by 3 bases and J by 5 bases, with 16 bases between. From germline, CDR1 is MGHRA and CDR2 YSYEKL. The CDR3 has 16 residues. This CDR3 reads CASSQGRVQSNEKLFF. The CDR3 bases are TGCGCCAGCAGCCAGGGCCGGGTTCAATCAAATGAAAAACTGTTTTTT.

This chain links TRBV19 with TRBJ2-6; D is ambiguous. V gave up 3 bases and J gave up 2 bases, with 2 bases separating them. Germline V gene data show CDR1 as LNHDA and CDR2 as SQIVND (reference sequence). CDR3 size: 13 residues. The chain's CDR3 is CASSIPGANVLTF. As DNA, the CDR3 is TGTGCCAGTAGTATTCCTGGGGCCAACGTCCTGACTTTC.

The chain recombines TRBV19 with TRBJ2-2; 7 nucleotides align to TRBD1. The CDR3 extends over 15 amino acids. Looked up from germline, CDR1 is LNHDA and CDR2 is SQIVND (reference sequence). With 8 bases clipped from V and 5 bases from J, the junction kept 11 bases outside the gene matches. CDR3 DNA: TGTGCCAGTGTTTCTAACAGGGGATGGACCGGGGAGCTGTTTTTT. Protein product: CASVSNRGWTGELFF. The whole variable domain, remainder taken from reference TRBV19 and TRBJ2-2, is DGGITQSPKYLFRKEGQNVTLSCEQNLNHDAMYWYRQDPGQGLRLIYYSQIVNDFQKGDIAEGYSVSREKKESFPLTVTSAQKNPTAFYLCASVSNRGWTGELFFGEGSRLTVL.

The chain carries TRBV19 and TRBJ1-2; 9 bases are shared with TRBD1. The V segment lost 8 bases and the J segment 8 bases; nucleotides outside the gene matches: 0. Germline V gene lookup returns CDR1 LNHDA and CDR2 SQIVND (reference sequence). The CDR3 has 10 residues. The CDR3 DNA follows: TGTGCCAGTGGACAGGGGGGCTACACCTTC. It translates to CASGQGGYTF.